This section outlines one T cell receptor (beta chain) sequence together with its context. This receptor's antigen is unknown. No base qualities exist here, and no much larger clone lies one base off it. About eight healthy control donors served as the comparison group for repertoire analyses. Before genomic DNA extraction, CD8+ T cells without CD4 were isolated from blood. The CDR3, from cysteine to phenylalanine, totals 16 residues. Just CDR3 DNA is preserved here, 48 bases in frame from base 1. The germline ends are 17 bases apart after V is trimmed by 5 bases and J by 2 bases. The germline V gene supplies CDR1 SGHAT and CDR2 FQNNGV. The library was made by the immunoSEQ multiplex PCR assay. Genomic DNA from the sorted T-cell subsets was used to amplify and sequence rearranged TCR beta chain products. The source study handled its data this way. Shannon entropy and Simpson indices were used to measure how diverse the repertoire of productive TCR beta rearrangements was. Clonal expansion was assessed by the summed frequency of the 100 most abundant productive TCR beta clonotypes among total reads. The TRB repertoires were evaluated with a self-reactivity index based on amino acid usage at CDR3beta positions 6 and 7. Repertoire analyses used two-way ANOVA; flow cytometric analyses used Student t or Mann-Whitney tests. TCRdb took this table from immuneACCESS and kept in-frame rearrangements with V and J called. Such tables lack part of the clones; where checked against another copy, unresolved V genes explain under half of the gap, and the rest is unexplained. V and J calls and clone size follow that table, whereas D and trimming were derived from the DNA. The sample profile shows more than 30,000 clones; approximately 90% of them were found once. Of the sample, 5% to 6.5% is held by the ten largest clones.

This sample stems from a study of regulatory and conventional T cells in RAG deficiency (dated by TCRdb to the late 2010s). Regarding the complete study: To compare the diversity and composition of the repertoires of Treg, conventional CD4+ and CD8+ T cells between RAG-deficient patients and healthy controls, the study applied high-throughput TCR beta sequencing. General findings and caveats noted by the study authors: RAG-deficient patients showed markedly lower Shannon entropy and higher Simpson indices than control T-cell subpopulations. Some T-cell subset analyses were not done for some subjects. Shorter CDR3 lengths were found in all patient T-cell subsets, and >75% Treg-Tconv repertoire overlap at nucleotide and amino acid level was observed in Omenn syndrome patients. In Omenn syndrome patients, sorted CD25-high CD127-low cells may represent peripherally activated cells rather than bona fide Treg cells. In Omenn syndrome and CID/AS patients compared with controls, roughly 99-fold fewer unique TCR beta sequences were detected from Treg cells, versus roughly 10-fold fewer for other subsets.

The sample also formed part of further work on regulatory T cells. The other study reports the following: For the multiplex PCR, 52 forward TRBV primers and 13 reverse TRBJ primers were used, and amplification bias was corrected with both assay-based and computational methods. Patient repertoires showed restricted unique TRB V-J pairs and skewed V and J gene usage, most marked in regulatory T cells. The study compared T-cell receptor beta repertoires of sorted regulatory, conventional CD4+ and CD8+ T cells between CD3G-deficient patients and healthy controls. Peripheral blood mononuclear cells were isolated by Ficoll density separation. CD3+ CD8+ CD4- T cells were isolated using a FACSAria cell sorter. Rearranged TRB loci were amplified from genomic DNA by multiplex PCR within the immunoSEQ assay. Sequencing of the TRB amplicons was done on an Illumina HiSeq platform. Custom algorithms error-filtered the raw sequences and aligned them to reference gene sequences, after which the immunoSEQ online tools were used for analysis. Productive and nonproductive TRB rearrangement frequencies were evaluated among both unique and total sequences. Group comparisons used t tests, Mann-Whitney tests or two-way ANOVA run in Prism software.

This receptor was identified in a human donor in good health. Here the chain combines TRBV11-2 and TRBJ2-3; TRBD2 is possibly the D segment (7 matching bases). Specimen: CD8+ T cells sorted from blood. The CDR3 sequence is CASSDHGGPFTDTQYF. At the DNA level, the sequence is TGTGCCAGCAGCGATCACGGGGGGCCCTTCACAGATACGCAGTATTTT.